These 21 T cell receptor beta chains originate from one sample sequenced in a study of cytomegalovirus exposure and HLA in healthy donors. TCRdb's table, derived via immunoSEQ multiplex PCR, lists solely in-frame clones and lacks some. The profile covers about 150,000 clones, with 70% to 90% appearing a single time and 2.1% taken by the ten largest. Sequencing was done on a sample of PBMCs. All receptors come from a human donor in good health.

The chain has TRBV9 and TRBJ2-1, with D tentatively TRBD2 (5 bases). The CDR3 is 13 amino acids. Trimming removed 3 bases at V and 13 bases at J, with 17 bases between. CDR1 and CDR2 from the germline V gene are SGDLS and YYNGEE. The CDR3 DNA reads as TGTGCCAGCAGCGGGAGCGGACCCCTTCGCCAGTTCTTC. This translates into CASSGSGPLRQFF.

The chain joins TRBV4-1 to TRBJ1-5, with TRBD1 matching 8 bases. J was trimmed by 6 bases and V by 1 base; bases with no gene match: 8. CDR3 size: 16 residues. Germline V CDR1 and CDR2: MGHRA, YSYEKL. This CDR3 is CASSQVDRGVGQPQHF. CDR3 sequence (DNA): TGCGCCAGCAGCCAAGTCGACAGGGGAGTCGGTCAGCCCCAGCATTTT.

This sequence joins TRBV18 and TRBJ1-1; a weak D match, TRBD1 (6 bases). Trimming shortened V by 2 bases and J by 1 base, and 11 bases separated the two germline ends. CDR1 and CDR2 (germline): KGHSH, LQKENI. The CDR3 has 15 residues. DNA for the CDR3: TGTGCCAGCTCACCAAGGGGGGGCGAGAACACTGAAGCTTTCTTT. Translating gives CASSPRGGENTEAFF.

This chain uses TRBV29-1 with TRBJ2-1, with 10 bases lining up with TRBD1. The V segment lost 7 bases and the J segment 6 bases; nucleotides outside the gene matches: 6. Germline V gene lookup returns CDR1 SQVTM and CDR2 ANQGSEA. The CDR3 covers 13 residues. As DNA, the CDR3 is TGCAGCGGACAGGGGGCGCGGTTCAATGAGCAGTTCTTC. Amino acid sequence: CSGQGARFNEQFF.

The V gene is TRBV6-1, the J gene TRBJ1-2; perhaps TRBD1 as D (5 bases). The CDR3 is 13 residues long. With 5 bases removed from V and 4 bases from J, the gap between germline ends came to 11 bases. Germline-derived CDR1 and CDR2 are MNHNS and SASEGT. Here the CDR3 DNA reads TGTGCCAGCAGTACTCAGGGACTCTATGGCTACACCTTC. It codes for CASSTQGLYGYTF.

The chain uses TRBV7-9 and TRBJ2-7; D is perhaps TRBD2 (5 bases). The CDR3 runs to 12 residues. V was clipped by 5 bases and J by 5 bases, with 10 bases between them. Per the germline V gene, CDR1 is SEHNR and CDR2 is FQNEAQ (reference sequence). CDR3 sequence reads: CASSPSEDEQYF. DNA of the CDR3: TGTGCCAGCAGCCCGTCGGAGGACGAGCAGTACTTC.

The gene calls are TRBV7-2 and TRBJ2-2; D unclear. CDR1 SGHTA and CDR2 FQGNSA come from the germline V gene. V was clipped by 1 base and J by 1 base, with 7 bases between them. This CDR3 contains 15 residues. CDR3 region: CASSLVLLNTGELFF. The CDR3 bases are TGTGCCAGCAGCTTAGTCCTACTGAACACCGGGGAGCTGTTTTTT.

V gene TRBV27 combines with J gene TRBJ1-1; TRBD1 matches at 11 bases. CDR1 and CDR2 (germline): MNHEY, SMNVEV (reference sequence). CDR3 size: 13 residues. Trimming cost V 5 bases and J 5 bases; bases outside gene matches: 1. The DNA of the CDR3 is TGTGCCAGCAGTCGGGACAGGGGGACTGAAGCTTTCTTT. It codes for CASSRDRGTEAFF.

The genes are TRBV5-5 and TRBJ1-2; D perhaps matches TRBD1 (5 bases). Germline values: CDR1 SGHKS, CDR2 YYEKEE (reference sequence). The CDR3 has 16 amino acids. The ends were cut back, 1 base at V and 3 bases at J, with 16 bases in the middle. In DNA, the CDR3 is TGTGCCAGCAGCTTGCGGCTCTTGGGGCCCCACTATGGCTACACCTTC. It encodes CASSLRLLGPHYGYTF. The complete variable domain, with remaining parts taken from reference TRBV5-5 and TRBJ1-2, reads DAGVTQSPTHLIKTRGQQVTLRCSPISGHKSVSWYQQVLGQGPQFIFQYYEKEERGRGNFPDRFSARQFPNYSSELNVNALLLGDSALYLCASSLRLLGPHYGYTFGSGTRLTVV.

This chain uses TRBV6-5 with TRBJ1-1; maybe TRBD1 (5 bases). This CDR3 has 13 residues. V dropped 5 bases and J dropped 5 bases, with 12 bases sitting between them. The germline CDR1 and CDR2 sequences are MNHEY and SVGAGI. CDR3 in amino acids: CASSPLRGTEAFF. CDR3 DNA: TGTGCCAGCAGTCCCCTCCGGGGGACTGAAGCTTTCTTT.

This clone was recorded many times. V and J are TRBV29-1 and TRBJ1-3, with a tentative D call TRBD1 (5 bases). Germline V CDR1 and CDR2: SQVTM, ANQGSEA. This CDR3 is 14 amino acids long. Trimming shortened V by 7 bases and J by 0 bases, and 13 bases separated the two germline ends. The CDR3 loop reads CSAFGGNSGNTIYF. DNA for the CDR3: TGCAGCGCGTTCGGGGGTAACTCTGGAAACACCATATATTTT.

This rearrangement joins TRBV5-1 to TRBJ1-2; no clear D. V was pared by 5 bases and J by 4 bases, with 18 bases between. The CDR3 spans 15 residues. The V gene's germline CDR1 is SGHRS and CDR2 YFSETQ. The CDR3 nucleotides read TGCGCCAGCAGGACTTTACCAACCGGCCTCTATGGCTACACCTTC. Its protein product is CASRTLPTGLYGYTF.

The rearrangement joins TRBV5-6 to TRBJ2-3, with D uncertain. Germline V gene lookup returns CDR1 SGHDT and CDR2 YYEEEE. The V and J ends lost 0 bases and 5 bases respectively, with 10 bases between them. This CDR3 spans 14 amino acids. The DNA for the CDR3 is TGTGCCAGCAGCTTGGCCCCTGCGAGAGATACGCAGTATTTT. Protein product: CASSLAPARDTQYF. Looking up the rest from reference TRBV5-6 and TRBJ2-3 gives the full variable domain: DAGVTQSPTHLIKTRGQQVTLRCSPKSGHDTVSWYQQALGQGPQFIFQYYEEEERQRGNFPDRFSGHQFPNYSSELNVNALLLGDSALYLCASSLAPARDTQYFGPGTRLTVL.

The V and J genes are TRBV10-3 and TRBJ1-4, with unresolved D. Germline V gene data show CDR1 as ENHRY and CDR2 as SYGVKD. V lost 0 bases and J lost 5, with 10 bases in between. The CDR3 has 15 amino acids. The CDR3 region has the DNA TGTGCCATCAGTGAGTCGGGCAGACCCAATGAAAAACTGTTTTTT. It is translated as CAISESGRPNEKLFF.

The V call is TRBV29-1, the J call TRBJ1-1; TRBD1 matches 7 bases. After removal of 5 bases from V and 4 bases from J, the junction contained 10 bases not matched to a gene. Germline V CDR1 and CDR2: SQVTM, ANQGSEA. CDR3 length equals 14 residues. CDR3 DNA sequence: TGCAGCGTTTCGTGGACAGGTGCTAGCACTGAAGCTTTCTTT. Its translation: CSVSWTGASTEAFF.

The chain recombines TRBV6-1 with TRBJ2-1, with 8 nucleotides matching TRBD1. The germline CDR1 and CDR2 sequences are MNHNS and SASEGT. V was pared by 5 bases and J by 4 bases, with 7 bases of the junction left unmatched. There are 15 residues in the CDR3. The CDR3 region is CASSIRQGTYNEQFF. CDR3 bases: TGTGCCAGCAGTATCAGACAGGGGACTTACAATGAGCAGTTCTTC.

The chain uses TRBV4-3 and TRBJ1-1; 7 bases match TRBD1. This CDR3 spans 13 amino acids. The V segment lost 4 bases and the J segment 5 bases; nucleotides outside the gene matches: 4. Germline assignment: CDR1 LGHNA and CDR2 YSLEER. Written as DNA, the CDR3 is TGCGCCAGCAGCCGAACAGGGGTAACTGAAGCTTTCTTT. Translation: CASSRTGVTEAFF.

The chain recombines TRBV10-3 with TRBJ2-3; no reliable D call. The V and J ends lost 2 bases and 1 base respectively, with 4 bases between them. The CDR3 covers 13 residues. Germline V gives CDR1 ENHRY, CDR2 SYGVKD. Here the CDR3 reads CAISEPGTDTQYF. The DNA for the CDR3 is TGTGCCATCAGTGAGCCCGGCACAGATACGCAGTATTTT.

The chain joins TRBV4-3 to TRBJ1-2; maybe TRBD1 (6 bases). Germline values: CDR1 LGHNA, CDR2 YSLEER. This CDR3 region has 14 residues. V shed 0 bases and J shed 4 bases, with 9 bases lying between them. CDR3 sequence reads: CASSQETDSYGYTF. The CDR3 coding sequence is TGCGCCAGCAGCCAAGAAACGGACAGCTATGGCTACACCTTC.

This chain connects TRBV11-3 to TRBJ2-7, with 7 bases identical to TRBD2. This CDR3 has 16 residues. After removal of 0 bases from V and 3 bases from J, the junction contained 8 bases not matched to a gene. The germline gives CDR1 SGHNT, CDR2 YENEEA. The CDR3 loop is CASSLEQAGDNYEQYF. DNA for the CDR3: TGTGCCAGCAGCTTAGAACAGGCGGGGGATAACTACGAGCAGTACTTC. The full variable domain, completed using reference TRBV11-3 and TRBJ2-7, is EAGVVQSPRYKIIEKKQPVAFWCNPISGHNTLYWYLQNLGQGPELLIRYENEEAVDDSQLPKDRFSAERLKGVDSTLKIQPAELGDSAVYLCASSLEQAGDNYEQYFGPGTRLTVT.

The chain links TRBV21-1 to TRBJ1-1. TRBV21-1 is labeled a pseudogene. The CDR3 covers 15 residues. The CDR3 reads CASSGREGLNTEAFF. The DNA for the CDR3 is TGTGCCAGCAGTGGGAGGGAAGGGTTGAACACTGAAGCTTTCTTT.